This T cell receptor beta chain is from a study of CD8+CD57+ T cells in acquired aplastic anemia. Previously, flow cytometry had revealed CD8+CD57+ cell expansion in the patients chosen for sequencing. Germline V CDR1 and CDR2: SQVTM, ANQGSEA. V was pared by 7 bases and J by 10 bases, with 8 bases of the junction left unmatched. CDR3 length equals 11 residues. This clonotype has only a few counts. Both TCR beta VDJ combination and CDR3 sequence profiling were carried out. Genomic DNA was the template for this profiling. TCRdb analysed the reads with MiXCR anew, one entry per CDR3 protein. The sample shows more than 150,000 distinct CDR3 sequences, under 55% of them seen only once.

The sample was sorted CD4+, CD8+, or CD8+CD57+ T cells (not recorded which) from PBMCs. The chain is built from TRBV29-1 and TRBJ1-1, with TRBD1 identical over 8 bases. The sequence derives from a human donor with aplastic anemia. The DNA for the CDR3 is TGCAGCGCAGAAACAGGGGGGCGAGCTTTCTTT. This gives the protein CSAETGGRAFF.